This TCR beta chain was recovered during a study of OX40 agonist ivuxolimab in advanced cancers. Trimming took off 8 bases at V and 5 bases at J, with 15 bases between the two ends. The CDR3 runs to 13 residues. Germline V lookup: CDR1 SNHLY, CDR2 FYNNEI. TCRdb keeps only in-frame clones here, not all; method: immunoSEQ multiplex PCR. The table shows 20,000 to 25,000 clones, with over 75% occurring only once. This clone was recorded a few times. The antigen is undetermined. Anyone with autoimmune disease history or systemic immunosuppression was excluded. Findings and caveats of the study: The work left the antigen specificity of expanded peripheral T cells undetermined. Averaged across samples, CD8+ T cells carried more expanded clones than CD4+ did. Clonal expansion from baseline to week 6 occurred in both CD4+ and CD8+ T cells.

Sequences were derived from CD4+ or CD8+ T cells sorted from blood, sampled in a trial of the OX40 agonist ivuxolimab. The receptor was derived from an adult with an advanced solid tumor such as melanoma, head and neck, liver or kidney cancer. The chain employs TRBV2 and TRBJ1-1, with D perhaps matching TRBD1 (6 bases). CDR3 sequence: CASARTAWTEAFF. CDR3 bases: TGTGCCAGCGCAAGGACAGCATGGACTGAAGCTTTCTTT.